This T cell receptor beta chain was found in a study of CD8 T cells in ankylosing spondylitis. Researchers built TCR beta libraries using quantitative 5'-RACE with molecular barcodes. MiXCR, run by TCRdb on the 5' RACE reads, gives a single entry per CDR3 protein. The repertoire holds 250,000 or so distinct CDR3 sequences, about 10% seen once, with less than 7% in the top ten. The CDR3 length is 15 residues. After removal of 6 bases from V and 8 bases from J, the junction contained 7 bases not matched to a gene. Germline assignment: CDR1 MNHEY and CDR2 SVGAGI. Findings and caveats of the study: What appeared characteristic of ankylosing spondylitis blood was a TCR beta motif of fewer than ten highly homologous variants. Previous work reported some of these motif variants in the synovial fluid and blood of reactive arthritis.

This clonotype was seen a handful of times. The antigen is unknown. The source of this sequence is a male donor with ankylosing spondylitis or in good health (not recorded which). The sequenced material came from blood, either unsorted or a sorted T cell fraction (not recorded which). The chain recombines TRBV6-5 with TRBJ2-1, with TRBD2 matching 13 bases. The CDR3 DNA reads TGTGCCAGCAGCCCCGGACTAGCGGGAGCCGATGAGCAGTTCTTC. Protein product: CASSPGLAGADEQFF.